This T cell receptor beta chain is from a study of T cells in localized non-small cell lung cancer. Study-wide results and limits: The study sequenced only one region of the tumor. As a result, intratumor heterogeneity could not be excluded and remains possible.

Sequencing used immunoSEQ multiplex PCR; TCRdb keeps in-frame clones, though not all of them. The table lists approximately 2,500 clones, roughly 24% of them singletons. As regards this clone: Its antigen is unidentified.

Germline trimming cut 5 bases from V and 8 bases from J; bases unmatched to any gene: 6. Germline V gene lookup returns CDR1 SGDLS and CDR2 YYNGEE. CDR3 length: 14 amino acids. This chain links TRBV9 with TRBJ1-6, with 8 bases lining up with TRBD1. The TCR originated in a woman aged 35-70 years with stage I lung adenocarcinoma. The specimen was lung tumor tissue, collected before any cancer treatment. CDR3 amino acids: CASRQGQGYSPLHF. In DNA form, the CDR3 reads TGTGCCAGCAGGCAAGGACAGGGCTATTCACCCCTCCACTTT. The full variable domain, in which reference TRBV9 and TRBJ1-6 provide the parts outside the CDR3, is DSGVTQTPKHLITATGQRVTLRCSPRSGDLSVYWYQQSLDQGLQFLIQYYNGEERAKGNILERFSAQQFPDLHSELNLSSLELGDSALYFCASRQGQGYSPLHFGNGTRLTVT.